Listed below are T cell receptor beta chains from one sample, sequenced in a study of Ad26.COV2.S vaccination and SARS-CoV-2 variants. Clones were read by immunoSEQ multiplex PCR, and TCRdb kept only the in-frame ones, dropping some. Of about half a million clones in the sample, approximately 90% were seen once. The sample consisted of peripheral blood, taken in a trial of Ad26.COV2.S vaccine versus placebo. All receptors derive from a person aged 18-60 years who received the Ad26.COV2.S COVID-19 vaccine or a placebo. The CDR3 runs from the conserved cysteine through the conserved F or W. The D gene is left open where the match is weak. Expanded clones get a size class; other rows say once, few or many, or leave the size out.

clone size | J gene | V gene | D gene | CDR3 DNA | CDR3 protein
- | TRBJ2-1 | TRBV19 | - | TGTGCCAGTAGTCCCGGAGGGAGCTCAATAATAGAGCAGTTCTTC | CASSPGGSSIIEQFF
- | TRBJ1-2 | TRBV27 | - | TGTGCCAGCAGTTTCGGCAGCTCTAACTATGGCTACACCTTC | CASSFGSSNYGYTF
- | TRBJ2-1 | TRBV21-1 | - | TGTGCCAGCAGCAAAGGGAGGAAGCGCCGCCCTAGCTCCTACAATGAGCAGTTCTTC | CASSKGRKRRPSSYNEQFF
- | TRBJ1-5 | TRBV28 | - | TGTGCCAGCAGTTTAAAGGGAAATCAGCCCCAGCATTTT | CASSLKGNQPQHF
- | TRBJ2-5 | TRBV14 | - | TGTGCCAGCAGCCAAGATCGTACCCCCCGAAAGGCCCAAGAGACCCAGTACTTC | CASSQDRTPRKAQETQYF
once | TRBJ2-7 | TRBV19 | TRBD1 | TGTGCCAGTAGTCCTCCGCCGGGACAGGGAAGATTGGAGCAGTACTTC | CASSPPPGQGRLEQYF
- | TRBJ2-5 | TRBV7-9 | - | TGTGCCAGCAGCGCCGGGGCGACCTGGGAGACCCAGTACTTC | CASSAGATWETQYF
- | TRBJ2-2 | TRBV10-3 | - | TGTGCCATCAGTGACCCGGATATTCGAACCGGGGAGCTGTTTTTT | CAISDPDIRTGELFF
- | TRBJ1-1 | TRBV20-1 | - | TGCAGTGCTAGTAACCCCAGGAGGGGCACTGAAGCTTTCTTT | CSASNPRRGTEAFF
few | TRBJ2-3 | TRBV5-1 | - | TGCGCCAGCAGCCTGTGGGGCAGGGACGTTGCAGATACGCAGTATTTT | CASSLWGRDVADTQYF
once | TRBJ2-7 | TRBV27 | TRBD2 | TGTGCCAGCAGTGCGGGACTAGCGGGAGTGTCCTACGAGCAGTACTTC | CASSAGLAGVSYEQYF
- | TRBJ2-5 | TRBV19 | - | TGTGCCAGCAGGCTGGAGGGTTCGGGGACCCAGTACTTC | CASRLEGSGTQYF
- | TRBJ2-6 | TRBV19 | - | TGTGCCAGTAGTATGTTACTCCAGGGTTTCTCTGGGGCCAACGTCCTGACTTTC | CASSMLLQGFSGANVLTF
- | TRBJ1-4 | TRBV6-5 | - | TGTGCCAGCAGTTACGGGCTGTCTAATGAAAAACTGTTTTTT | CASSYGLSNEKLFF
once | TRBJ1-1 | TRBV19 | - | TGTGCCAGTAGTCTCGCAGGGTTAGTCACTGAAGCTTTCTTT | CASSLAGLVTEAFF
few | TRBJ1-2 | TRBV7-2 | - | TGTGCCAGCAGGACGAGTGGGGTAAACTATGGCTACACCTTC | CASRTSGVNYGYTF
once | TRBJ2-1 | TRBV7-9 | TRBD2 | TGTGCCAGCAGCCTAGGGAGGGGAGGCTACAATGAGCAGTTCTTC | CASSLGRGGYNEQFF
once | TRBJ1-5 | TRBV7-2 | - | TGTGCCAGCAGCACCCTCGAGGGGCAGCCCCAGCATTTT | CASSTLEGQPQHF
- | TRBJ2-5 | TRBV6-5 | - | TGTGCCAGCAGCAAAGGGGGAGAAGAGACCCAGTACTTC | CASSKGGEETQYF
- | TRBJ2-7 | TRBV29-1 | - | TGCAGCGTTGCTCCAAGGCCACAATCCTACGAGCAGTACTTC | CSVAPRPQSYEQYF
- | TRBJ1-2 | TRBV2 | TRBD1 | TGTGCCAGCAGGAGGACAGGGTCCCTTTATGGCTACACCTTC | CASRRTGSLYGYTF
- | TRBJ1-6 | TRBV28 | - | TGTGCCAGCAGTTTGACTAATTCACCCCTCCACTTT | CASSLTNSPLHF
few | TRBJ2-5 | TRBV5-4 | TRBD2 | TGTGCCAGCAGCCCACAGGGACTAGCTGGATACCGAGAGACCCAGTACTTC | CASSPQGLAGYRETQYF